The source of this T cell receptor beta chain is a study of cytomegalovirus exposure and HLA in healthy donors. The PCR made use of 60 Vbeta and 13 Jbeta primers. Source study methods: In a later analysis, roughly 10 million of 65 million to 90 million unique beta chains occurred in at least two donors. Method: immunoSEQ multiplex PCR; TCRdb's copy keeps in-frame clones and lacks some. V, J and clone size are those of that table, while D and trimming were read from the DNA. Altogether about 200,000 clones are present, 82% being singletons, with the ten largest covering 0.08% to 0.1%. CDR3 length: 13 amino acids. The V end was cut by 2 bases, the J end by 9 bases, with 12 bases between. Germline CDR1 reads SGHDT; CDR2 reads YYEEEE.

The sequencing sample was made of PBMCs. The clonotype comes from a boy between 2 and 10 years old in good health and CMV-seronegative. The gene calls are TRBV5-6 and TRBJ2-1, with a tentative D call TRBD2 (5 bases). The CDR3, as DNA: TGTGCCAGCAGCTTCGGGGAGTGGGGTGAGCAGTTCTTC. This gives the protein CASSFGEWGEQFF.